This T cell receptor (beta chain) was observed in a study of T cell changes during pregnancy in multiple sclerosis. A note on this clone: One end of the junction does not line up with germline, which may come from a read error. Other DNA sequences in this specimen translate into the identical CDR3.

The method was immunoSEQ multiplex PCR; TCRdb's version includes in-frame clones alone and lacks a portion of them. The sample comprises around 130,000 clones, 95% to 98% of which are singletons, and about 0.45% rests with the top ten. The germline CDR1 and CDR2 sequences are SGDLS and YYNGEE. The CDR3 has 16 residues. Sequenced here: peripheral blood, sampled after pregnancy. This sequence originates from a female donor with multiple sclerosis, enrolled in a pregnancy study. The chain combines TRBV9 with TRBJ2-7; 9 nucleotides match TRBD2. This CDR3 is CASSPARAGGGYEQYF. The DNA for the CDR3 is TGTGCCAGCAGCCCGGCGCGGGCGGGAGGGGGATACGAACAGTACTTC.